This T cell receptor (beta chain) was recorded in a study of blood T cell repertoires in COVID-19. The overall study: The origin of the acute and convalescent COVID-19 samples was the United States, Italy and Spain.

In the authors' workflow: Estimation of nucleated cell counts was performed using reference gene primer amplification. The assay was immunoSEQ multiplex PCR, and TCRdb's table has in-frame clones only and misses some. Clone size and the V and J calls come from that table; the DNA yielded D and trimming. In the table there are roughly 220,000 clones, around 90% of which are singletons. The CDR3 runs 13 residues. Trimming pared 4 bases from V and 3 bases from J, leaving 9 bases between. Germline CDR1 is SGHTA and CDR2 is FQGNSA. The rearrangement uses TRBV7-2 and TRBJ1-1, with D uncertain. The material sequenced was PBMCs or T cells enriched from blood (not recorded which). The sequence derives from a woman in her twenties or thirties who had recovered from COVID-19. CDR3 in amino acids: CASSYLQHTEAFF. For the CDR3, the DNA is TGTGCCAGCAGCTACTTACAGCACACTGAAGCTTTCTTT.